This T cell receptor (beta chain) is from a study of Graves' ophthalmopathy and Graves' hyperthyroidism. Amplification of TCR beta CDR3 regions used RNA transcripts. Scientists carried out first-round RT-PCR using HTBI primers and then a second-round multiplex PCR. Each CDR3 protein gets one entry after TCRdb re-called the multiplex PCR reads with MiXCR. The sample has hundreds of thousands of distinct CDR3 sequences, 40% seen once. Trimming removed 3 bases from V and 4 bases from J, with 18 bases in between. Germline lookup yields CDR1 LNHNV and CDR2 YYDKDF (reference sequence). This CDR3 region has 16 residues.

This TCR came from an adult man with Graves' ophthalmopathy. The genes are TRBV15 and TRBJ1-2; tentatively, D is TRBD1 (6 bases). The sequenced sample was peripheral blood. The CDR3 nucleotides are TGTGCCACCAGCAGTTTATATCCCAGGGGCGGCTATGGCTACACCTTC. It specifies CATSSLYPRGGYGYTF.